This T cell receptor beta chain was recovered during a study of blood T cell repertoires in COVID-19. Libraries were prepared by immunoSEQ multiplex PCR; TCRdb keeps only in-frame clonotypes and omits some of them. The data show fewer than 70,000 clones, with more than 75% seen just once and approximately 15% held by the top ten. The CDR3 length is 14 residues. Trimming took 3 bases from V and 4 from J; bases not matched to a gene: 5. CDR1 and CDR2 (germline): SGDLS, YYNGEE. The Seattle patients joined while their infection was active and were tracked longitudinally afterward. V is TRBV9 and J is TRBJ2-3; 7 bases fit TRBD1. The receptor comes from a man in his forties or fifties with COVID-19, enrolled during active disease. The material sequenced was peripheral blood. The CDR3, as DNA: TGTGCCAGCAGCGGCCGTGGGACAGCAGATACGCAGTATTTT. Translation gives CASSGRGTADTQYF.